The clone carrying this TCR beta chain was picked up many times. The length of the CDR3 is 14 residues. V lost 8 bases to trimming and J lost 6 bases; unmatched junction nucleotides: 10. Germline V gene lookup returns CDR1 SQVTM and CDR2 ANQGSEA. TCRdb re-called the 5' RACE reads through MiXCR, storing one row per CDR3 protein. The profile covers roughly 700,000 distinct CDR3 sequences, with less than 10% appearing a single time and more than 0.75% taken by the ten largest. The sample is drawn from a study of identical twins. The sample also formed part of further work on yellow fever vaccine responses in identical twins.

Sample: PBMCs. This TCR came from a woman younger than 35 in good health. V is TRBV29-1 and J is TRBJ2-1; 10 nucleotides align to TRBD2. The CDR3 nucleotides are TGCAGCCCACTCCTAGCGGGAGCGGGCAATGAGCAGTTCTTC. Translating gives CSPLLAGAGNEQFF.